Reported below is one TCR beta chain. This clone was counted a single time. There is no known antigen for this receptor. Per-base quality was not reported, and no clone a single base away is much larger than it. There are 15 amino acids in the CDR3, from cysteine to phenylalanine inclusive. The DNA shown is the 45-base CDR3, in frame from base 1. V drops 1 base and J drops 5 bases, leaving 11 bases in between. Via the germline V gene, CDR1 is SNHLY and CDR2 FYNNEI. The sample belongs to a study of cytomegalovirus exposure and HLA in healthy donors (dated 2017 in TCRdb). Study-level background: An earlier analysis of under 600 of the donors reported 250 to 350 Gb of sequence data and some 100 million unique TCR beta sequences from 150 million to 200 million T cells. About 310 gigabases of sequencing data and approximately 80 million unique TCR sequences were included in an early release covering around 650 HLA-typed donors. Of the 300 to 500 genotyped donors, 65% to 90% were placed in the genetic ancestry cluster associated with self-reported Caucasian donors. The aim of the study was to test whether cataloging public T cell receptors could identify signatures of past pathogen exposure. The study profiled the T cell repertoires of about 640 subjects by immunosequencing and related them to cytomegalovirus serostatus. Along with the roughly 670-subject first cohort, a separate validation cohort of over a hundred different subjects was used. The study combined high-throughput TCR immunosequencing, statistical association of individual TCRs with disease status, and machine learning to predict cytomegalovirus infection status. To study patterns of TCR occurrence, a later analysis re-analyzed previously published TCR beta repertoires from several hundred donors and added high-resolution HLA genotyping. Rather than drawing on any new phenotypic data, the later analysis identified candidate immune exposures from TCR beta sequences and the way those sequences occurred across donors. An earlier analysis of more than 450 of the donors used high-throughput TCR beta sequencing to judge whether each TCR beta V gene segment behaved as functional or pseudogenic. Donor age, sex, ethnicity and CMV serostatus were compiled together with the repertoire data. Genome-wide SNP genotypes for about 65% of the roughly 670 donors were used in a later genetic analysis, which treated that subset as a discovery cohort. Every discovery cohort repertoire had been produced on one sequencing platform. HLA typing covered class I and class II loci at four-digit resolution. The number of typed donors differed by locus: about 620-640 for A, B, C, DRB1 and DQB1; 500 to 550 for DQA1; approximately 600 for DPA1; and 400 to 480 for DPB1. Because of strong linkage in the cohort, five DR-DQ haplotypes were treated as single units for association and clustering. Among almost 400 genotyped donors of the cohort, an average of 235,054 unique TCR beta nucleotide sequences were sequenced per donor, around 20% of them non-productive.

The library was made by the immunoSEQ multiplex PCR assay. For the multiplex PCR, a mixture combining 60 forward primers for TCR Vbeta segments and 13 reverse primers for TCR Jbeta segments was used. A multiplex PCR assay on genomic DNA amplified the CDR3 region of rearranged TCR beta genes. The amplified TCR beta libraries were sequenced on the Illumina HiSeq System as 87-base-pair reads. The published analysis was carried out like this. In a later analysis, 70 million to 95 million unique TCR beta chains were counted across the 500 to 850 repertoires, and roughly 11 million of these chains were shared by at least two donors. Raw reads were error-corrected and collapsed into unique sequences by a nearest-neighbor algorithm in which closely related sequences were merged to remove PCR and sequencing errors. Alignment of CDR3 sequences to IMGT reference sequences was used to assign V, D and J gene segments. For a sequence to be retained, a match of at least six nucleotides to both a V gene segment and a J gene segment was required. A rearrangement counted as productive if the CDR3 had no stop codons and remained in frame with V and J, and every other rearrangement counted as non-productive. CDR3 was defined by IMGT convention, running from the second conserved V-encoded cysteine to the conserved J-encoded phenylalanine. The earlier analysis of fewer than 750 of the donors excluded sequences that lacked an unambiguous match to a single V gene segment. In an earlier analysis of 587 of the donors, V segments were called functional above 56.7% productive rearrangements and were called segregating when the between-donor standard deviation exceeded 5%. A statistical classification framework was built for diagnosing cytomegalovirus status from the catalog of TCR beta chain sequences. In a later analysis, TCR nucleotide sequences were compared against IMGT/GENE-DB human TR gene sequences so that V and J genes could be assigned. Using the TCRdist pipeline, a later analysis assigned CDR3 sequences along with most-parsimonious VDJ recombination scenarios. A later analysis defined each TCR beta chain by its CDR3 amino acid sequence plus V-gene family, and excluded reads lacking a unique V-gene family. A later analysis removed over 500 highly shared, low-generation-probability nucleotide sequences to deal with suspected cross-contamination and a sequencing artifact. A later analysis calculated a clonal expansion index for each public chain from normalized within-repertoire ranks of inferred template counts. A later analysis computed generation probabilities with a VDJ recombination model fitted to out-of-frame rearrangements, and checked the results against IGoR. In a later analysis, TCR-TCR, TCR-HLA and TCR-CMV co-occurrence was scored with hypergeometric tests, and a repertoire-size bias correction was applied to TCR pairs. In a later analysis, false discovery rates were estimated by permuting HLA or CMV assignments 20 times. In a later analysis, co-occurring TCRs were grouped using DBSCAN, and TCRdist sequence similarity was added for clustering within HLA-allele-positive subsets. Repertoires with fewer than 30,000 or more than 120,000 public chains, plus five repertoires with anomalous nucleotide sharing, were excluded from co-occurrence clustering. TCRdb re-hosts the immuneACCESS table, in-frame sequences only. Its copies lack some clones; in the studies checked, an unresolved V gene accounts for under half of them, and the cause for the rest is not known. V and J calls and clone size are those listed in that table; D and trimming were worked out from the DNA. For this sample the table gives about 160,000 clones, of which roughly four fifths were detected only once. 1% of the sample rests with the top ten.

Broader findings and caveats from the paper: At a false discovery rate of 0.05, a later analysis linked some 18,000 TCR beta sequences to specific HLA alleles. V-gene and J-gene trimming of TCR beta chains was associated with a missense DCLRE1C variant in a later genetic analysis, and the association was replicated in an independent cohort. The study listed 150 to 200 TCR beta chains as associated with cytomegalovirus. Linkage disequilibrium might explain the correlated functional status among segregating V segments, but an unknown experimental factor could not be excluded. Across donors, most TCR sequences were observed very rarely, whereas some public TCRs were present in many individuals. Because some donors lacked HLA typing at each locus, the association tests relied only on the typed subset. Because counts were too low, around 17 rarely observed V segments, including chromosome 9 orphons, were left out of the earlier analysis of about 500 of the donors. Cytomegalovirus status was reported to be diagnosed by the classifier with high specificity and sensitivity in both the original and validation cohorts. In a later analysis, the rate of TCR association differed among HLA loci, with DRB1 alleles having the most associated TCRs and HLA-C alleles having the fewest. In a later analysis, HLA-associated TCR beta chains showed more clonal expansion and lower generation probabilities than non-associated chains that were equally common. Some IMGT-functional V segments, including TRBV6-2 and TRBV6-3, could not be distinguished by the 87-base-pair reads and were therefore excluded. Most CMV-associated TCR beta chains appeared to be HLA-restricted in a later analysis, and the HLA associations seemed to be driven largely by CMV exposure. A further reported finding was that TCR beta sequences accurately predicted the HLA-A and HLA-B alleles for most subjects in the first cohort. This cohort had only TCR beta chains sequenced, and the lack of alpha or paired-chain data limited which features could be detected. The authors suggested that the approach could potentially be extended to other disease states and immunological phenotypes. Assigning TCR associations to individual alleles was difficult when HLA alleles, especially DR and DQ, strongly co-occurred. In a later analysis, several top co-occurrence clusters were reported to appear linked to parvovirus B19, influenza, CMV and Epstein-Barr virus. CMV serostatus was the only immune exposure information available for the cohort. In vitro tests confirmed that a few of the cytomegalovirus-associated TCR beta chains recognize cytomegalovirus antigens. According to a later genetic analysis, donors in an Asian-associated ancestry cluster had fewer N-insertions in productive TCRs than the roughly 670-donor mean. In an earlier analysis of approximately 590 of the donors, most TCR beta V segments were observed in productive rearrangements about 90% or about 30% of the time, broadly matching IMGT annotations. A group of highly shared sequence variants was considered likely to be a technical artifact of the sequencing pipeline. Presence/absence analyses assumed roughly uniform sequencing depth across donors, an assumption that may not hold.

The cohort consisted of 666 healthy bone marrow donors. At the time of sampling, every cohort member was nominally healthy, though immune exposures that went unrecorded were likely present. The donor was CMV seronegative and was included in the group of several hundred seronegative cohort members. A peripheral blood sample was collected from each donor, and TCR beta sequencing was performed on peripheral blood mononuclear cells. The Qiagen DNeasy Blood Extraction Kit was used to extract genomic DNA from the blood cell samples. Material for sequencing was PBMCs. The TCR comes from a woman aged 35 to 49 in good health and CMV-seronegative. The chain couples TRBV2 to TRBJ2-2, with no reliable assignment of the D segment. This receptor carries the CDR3 CASSEVPGPTGELFF. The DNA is TGTGCCAGCAGTGAAGTCCCAGGTCCTACCGGGGAGCTGTTTTTT.